This T cell receptor (beta chain) was captured in a study of cytomegalovirus exposure and HLA in healthy donors. A note on this clone: Its antigen is not identified.

V was clipped by 10 bases and J by 1 base, with 13 bases between them. The CDR3 sequence is 14 residues long. Germline V gene sequence: CDR1 MNHNS, CDR2 SASEGT. General study results and limits: Subsequent analysis showed first-cohort TCR clusters tending to co-occur in 120 validation repertoires. The classifier was said to identify cytomegalovirus status with high specificity and sensitivity. The authors confirmed in vitro that a few CMV-associated chains were specific for CMV antigens. Researchers counted some 150 TCR beta chains as cytomegalovirus-associated.

Libraries were prepared by immunoSEQ multiplex PCR; TCRdb keeps only in-frame clonotypes and omits some of them. The sample lists about 71,000 clones, approximately 94% occurring once. The chain carries TRBV6-1 and TRBJ2-2; tentative D call: TRBD1 (5 bases). The sample taken for sequencing was PBMCs. This TCR was recovered from a woman between 18 and 29 years old in good health and CMV-seronegative. The CDR3 region has the DNA TGTGCCATTTCAGGGTTGAGGAACACCGGGGAGCTGTTTTTT. This gives the protein CAISGLRNTGELFF.